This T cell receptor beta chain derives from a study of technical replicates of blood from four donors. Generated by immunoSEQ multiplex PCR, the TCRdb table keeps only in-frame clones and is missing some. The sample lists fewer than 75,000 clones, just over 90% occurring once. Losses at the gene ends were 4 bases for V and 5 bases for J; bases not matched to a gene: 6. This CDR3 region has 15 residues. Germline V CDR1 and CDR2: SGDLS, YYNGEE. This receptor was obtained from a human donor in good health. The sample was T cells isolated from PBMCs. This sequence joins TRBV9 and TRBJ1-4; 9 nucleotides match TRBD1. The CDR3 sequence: CASSLRQGVNEKLFF. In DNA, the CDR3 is TGTGCCAGCAGCCTCCGACAGGGGGTAAATGAAAAACTGTTTTTT. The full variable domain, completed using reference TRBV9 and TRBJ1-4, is DSGVTQTPKHLITATGQRVTLRCSPRSGDLSVYWYQQSLDQGLQFLIQYYNGEERAKGNILERFSAQQFPDLHSELNLSSLELGDSALYFCASSLRQGVNEKLFFGSGTQLSVL.